The 8 T cell receptor beta chains listed next were all sequenced from one sample in a study of blood T cell repertoires in COVID-19. The assay was immunoSEQ multiplex PCR, and TCRdb's table has in-frame clones only and misses some. Of approximately 250,000 clones in the sample, roughly 84% were seen once. Sequenced material: peripheral blood. The receptors derive from a man aged 55 to 70 with acute or convalescent COVID-19.

The chain carries TRBV12-5 and TRBJ2-1; 13 bases fit TRBD2. CDR3 length: 16 amino acids. Germline trimming cut 4 bases from V and 7 bases from J; bases unmatched to any gene: 7. The germline V gene has CDR1 LGHNT and CDR2 FRNRAP. CDR3 nucleotides: TGTGCTAGTGGTTGGACTAGCGGGGGCTCGAGGAATGAGCAGTTCTTC. Translating it yields CASGWTSGGSRNEQFF.

The chain links TRBV7-2 to TRBJ2-3; TRBD2 aligns across 10 bases. The CDR3 consists of 17 residues. The germline V gene has CDR1 SGHTA and CDR2 FQGNSA. V shed 0 bases, J shed 6 bases, and the junction held 9 bases outside the gene matches. CDR3 protein: CASSLATLAGVLDTQYF. The CDR3 DNA reads TGTGCCAGCAGCTTAGCGACCCTAGCGGGAGTTTTGGATACGCAGTATTTT.

Here the CDR3 DNA reads TGTGCCAGCAGCTCCTTCTCTGGGGCCAACGTCCTGACTTTC. It yields the protein CASSSFSGANVLTF. This chain joins TRBV7-9 and TRBJ2-6, with no clear D. V was cut by 4 bases and J by 0 bases, with 4 bases left in between. Germline V gene data show CDR1 as SEHNR and CDR2 as FQNEAQ (reference sequence). The CDR3 runs to 14 residues. Supplemented by reference TRBV7-9 and TRBJ2-6, the full variable domain reads DTGVSQNPRHKITKRGQNVTFRCDPISEHNRLYWYRQTLGQGPEFLTYFQNEAQLEKSRLLSDRFSAERPKGSFSTLEIQRTEQGDSAMYLCASSSFSGANVLTFGAGSRLTVL.

The chain recombines TRBV4-1 with TRBJ2-1, with 10 bases that match TRBD2. There are 16 residues in the CDR3. The V gene end was trimmed by 0 bases and the J gene end by 7 bases; junction bases not matched to a gene: 6. CDR1 MGHRA and CDR2 YSYEKL come from the germline V gene. Written as DNA, the CDR3 is TGCGCCAGCAGCCAAGATCGCCTAGCGGGAGTAAATGAGCAGTTCTTC. Its protein is CASSQDRLAGVNEQFF.

V gene TRBV29-1 combines with J gene TRBJ1-2; TRBD1 might be the D (6 bases). The germline V gene encodes CDR1 SQVTM and CDR2 ANQGSEA. Between the trimmed V and J ends, which lost 8 bases and 2 bases, there was a span of 9 bases. The CDR3 is made up of 11 amino acids. Here the CDR3 reads CSLGHNYGYTF. In DNA form, the CDR3 reads TGCAGCCTGGGACACAACTATGGCTACACCTTC.

V is TRBV9 and J is TRBJ2-2; possible D gene TRBD2, 6 bases. V shed 0 bases and J shed 6 bases, with 9 bases lying between them. There are 14 residues in the CDR3. The germline CDR1 and CDR2 sequences are SGDLS and YYNGEE. CDR3 loop: CASSVEWGAGELFF. Here the CDR3 DNA reads TGTGCCAGCAGCGTAGAGTGGGGGGCCGGGGAGCTGTTTTTT. Together with reference TRBV9 and TRBJ2-2, the CDR3 gives the full variable domain: DSGVTQTPKHLITATGQRVTLRCSPRSGDLSVYWYQQSLDQGLQFLIQYYNGEERAKGNILERFSAQQFPDLHSELNLSSLELGDSALYFCASSVEWGAGELFFGEGSRLTVL.

This chain connects TRBV2 to TRBJ2-7; a weak D match, TRBD1 (5 bases). Germline CDR1 reads SNHLY; CDR2 reads FYNNEI. The CDR3 length is 10 residues. The DNA for the CDR3 is TGTACGACAGATATCTACGAGCAGTACTTC. Translating gives CTTDIYEQYF.

The table lists this clone with a few counts. The chain joins TRBV2 to TRBJ1-2; TRBD1 might be the D (6 bases). Germline values: CDR1 SNHLY, CDR2 FYNNEI. The CDR3 consists of 14 residues. V lost 10 bases to trimming and J lost 6 bases, with 21 bases between them. CDR3 coding DNA: TGTGCCACCAATATCTTTCAGGGGATGGATGGCTACACCTTC. Translated, it gives CATNIFQGMDGYTF.